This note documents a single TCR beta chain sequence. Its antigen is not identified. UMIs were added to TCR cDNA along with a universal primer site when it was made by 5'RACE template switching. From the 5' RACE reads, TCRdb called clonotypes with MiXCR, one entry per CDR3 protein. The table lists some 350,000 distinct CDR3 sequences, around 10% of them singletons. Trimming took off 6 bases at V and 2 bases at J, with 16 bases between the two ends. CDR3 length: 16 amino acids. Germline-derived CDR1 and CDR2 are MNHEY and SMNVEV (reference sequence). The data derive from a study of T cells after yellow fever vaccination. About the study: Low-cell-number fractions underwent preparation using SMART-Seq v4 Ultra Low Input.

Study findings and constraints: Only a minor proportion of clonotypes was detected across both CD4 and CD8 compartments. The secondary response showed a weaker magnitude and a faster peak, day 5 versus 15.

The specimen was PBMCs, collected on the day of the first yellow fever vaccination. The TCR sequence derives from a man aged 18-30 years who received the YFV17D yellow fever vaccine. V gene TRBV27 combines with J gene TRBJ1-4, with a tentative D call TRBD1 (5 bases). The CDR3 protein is CASRPREGVTNEKLFF. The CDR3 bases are TGTGCCAGCAGACCTCGGGAAGGGGTGACTAATGAAAAACTGTTTTTT.